This is a list of T cell receptor beta chains from one sample in a study of CD8 T cells in ankylosing spondylitis. TCRdb fed the 5' RACE reads into MiXCR, producing one record per CDR3 protein. This repertoire shows some 840,000 distinct CDR3 sequences, approximately 12% found once; its top ten account for 0.51%. Sequencing used blood, either unsorted or a sorted T cell fraction (not recorded which). The origin of the receptors is a male donor with ankylosing spondylitis. CDR3s include the opening cysteine and the closing phenylalanine or tryptophan. The D gene is left open where the match is weak. Where a row states a size, it is once, few, many or the class of an expanded clone; other rows omit it.

V gene	J gene	clone size	D gene	CDR3 protein	CDR3 DNA
TRBV20-1	TRBJ2-7	few	NA	CSAVRITTYEQYF	TGCAGTGCGGTTAGGATTACCACCTACGAGCAGTACTTC
TRBV7-9	TRBJ2-7	few	NA	CASSLGSFYEQYF	TGTGCCAGCAGCTTAGGGTCCTTCTACGAGCAGTACTTC
TRBV5-1	TRBJ2-5	NA	NA	CASSSIGQQETQYF	TGCGCCAGCAGTAGCATTGGACAGCAAGAGACCCAGTACTTC
TRBV11-2	TRBJ2-2	few	TRBD2	CASSLRRTSGLWHTGELFF	TGTGCCAGCAGCTTACGGCGGACTAGCGGGTTGTGGCACACCGGGGAGCTGTTTTTT
TRBV19	TRBJ2-7	NA	NA	CASSILAGTYEQYF	TGTGCCAGTAGTATCCTGGCAGGTACCTACGAGCAGTACTTC
TRBV20-1	TRBJ2-7	few	TRBD2	CSASRGLAGGALYEQYF	TGCAGTGCTAGTCGGGGACTAGCGGGGGGGGCTCTCTACGAGCAGTACTTC
TRBV7-2	TRBJ1-1	few	NA	CASSFLWTNTEAFF	TGTGCCAGCAGCTTCCTCTGGACGAACACTGAAGCTTTCTTT
TRBV9	TRBJ2-2	many	NA	CASSFTGELFF	TGTGCCAGCAGCTTCACCGGGGAGCTGTTTTTT
TRBV20-1	TRBJ1-2	NA	NA	CSAILQFGGYTF	TGCAGTGCTATATTACAGTTCGGGGGCTACACCTTC
TRBV2	TRBJ2-2	NA	NA	CASSVSVPTGELFF	TGTGCCAGCAGTGTTTCGGTTCCCACCGGGGAGCTGTTTTTT
TRBV7-8	TRBJ1-4	few	NA	CASSPRTSVEKLFF	TGTGCCAGCAGCCCGAGGACTTCCGTCGAAAAACTGTTTTTT
TRBV6-5	TRBJ1-2	few	NA	CASSYSAGLSSYGYTF	TGTGCCAGCAGTTACTCGGCAGGGCTATCCTCCTATGGCTACACCTTC
TRBV7-2	TRBJ1-3	few	NA	CASSPLQGATIYF	TGTGCCAGCAGCCCGTTACAGGGAGCCACCATATATTTT
TRBV5-1	TRBJ1-1	few	NA	CASSLAGHTEAFF	TGCGCCAGCAGCTTGGCTGGGCACACTGAAGCTTTCTTT
TRBV7-2	TRBJ2-7	few	NA	CASSFTGRLGEQYF	TGTGCCAGCAGCTTTACGGGACGCCTCGGGGAGCAGTACTTC
TRBV7-6	TRBJ2-7	few	NA	CASSLVLLGEQYF	TGTGCCAGCAGCTTGGTCTTACTGGGGGAGCAGTACTTC
TRBV18	TRBJ2-1	few	TRBD2	CASSPKTSGSKVASYNEQFF	TGTGCCAGCTCACCCAAGACTAGCGGGAGTAAGGTGGCCTCTTACAATGAGCAGTTCTTC
TRBV19	TRBJ1-1	NA	NA	CASSISGRLMNTEAFF	TGTGCCAGTAGTATAAGCGGACGGCTGATGAACACTGAAGCTTTCTTT
TRBV6-5	TRBJ1-1	few	TRBD1	CASSSPGQGKTEAFF	TGTGCCAGCAGTTCACCGGGACAGGGAAAAACTGAAGCTTTCTTT
TRBV5-4	TRBJ1-1	NA	NA	CASSSHRWGRENTEAFF	TGTGCCAGCAGCTCTCATAGGTGGGGCCGAGAGAACACTGAAGCTTTCTTT
TRBV6-1	TRBJ1-4	NA	NA	CASRTREGEKLFF	TGTGCCAGTCGGACACGGGAGGGCGAAAAACTGTTTTTT
TRBV29-1	TRBJ2-3	many	NA	CSVDARDTQYF	TGCAGCGTTGATGCGAGAGATACGCAGTATTTT
TRBV20-1	TRBJ2-5	many	NA	CSADSPKTQYF	TGCAGTGCGGATAGCCCGAAGACCCAGTACTTC
TRBV20-1	TRBJ2-4	many	NA	CSARGVGNIQYF	TGCAGTGCTAGAGGGGTTGGAAACATTCAGTACTTC
TRBV24-1	TRBJ1-2	NA	NA	CATSDWPGRVGYTF	TGTGCCACCAGTGATTGGCCGGGTAGGGTTGGCTACACCTTC
TRBV20-1	TRBJ1-2	few	NA	CSAEGHLRGYTF	TGCAGTGCCGAAGGACACCTAAGAGGCTACACCTTC
TRBV20-1	TRBJ1-1	few	NA	CSGKTNTEAFF	TGCAGTGGGAAGACGAACACTGAAGCTTTCTTT
TRBV7-2	TRBJ1-2	few	TRBD1	CASSLTRGNHGYTF	TGTGCCAGCAGCTTAACCAGGGGGAACCATGGCTACACCTTC
TRBV5-1	TRBJ1-3	NA	NA	CASSDPQGSGNTIYF	TGCGCCAGCAGCGACCCCCAGGGTTCTGGAAACACCATATATTTT
TRBV7-2	TRBJ1-4	few	NA	CASSLYISGEKLFF	TGTGCCAGCAGCTTATACATTTCGGGAGAAAAACTGTTTTTT
TRBV20-1	TRBJ1-3	NA	NA	CSARPLRGAGSGNTIYF	TGCAGTGCTAGACCCCTAAGAGGGGCCGGCTCTGGAAACACCATATATTTT
TRBV4-1	TRBJ2-1	many	NA	CASSQLALVSYNEQFF	TGCGCCAGCAGCCAACTAGCGCTAGTGTCCTACAATGAGCAGTTCTTC
TRBV29-1	TRBJ2-3	many	NA	CSVDKGDDTQYF	TGCAGCGTTGATAAGGGAGACGATACGCAGTATTTT
TRBV10-3	TRBJ2-3	NA	TRBD2	CATPGTRADTQYF	TGTGCCACCCCGGGGACTAGAGCAGATACGCAGTATTTT
TRBV29-1	TRBJ2-1	few	TRBD1	CSVEGDRLENEQFF	TGCAGCGTTGAAGGGGACAGGCTTGAAAATGAGCAGTTCTTC
TRBV5-4	TRBJ2-5	NA	NA	CASSLDGGRGETQYF	TGTGCCAGCAGCTTGGACGGGGGTCGCGGGGAGACCCAGTACTTC
TRBV28	TRBJ1-2	few	NA	CASSLAGGPEGYTF	TGTGCCAGCAGTTTAGCCGGAGGTCCAGAGGGCTACACCTTC
TRBV7-9	TRBJ2-1	NA	NA	CASSLRGEGHEQFF	TGTGCCAGCAGCTTAAGGGGAGAGGGGCATGAGCAGTTCTTC
TRBV2	TRBJ1-2	NA	NA	CASSPQQPHGYTF	TGTGCCAGCAGCCCTCAACAGCCCCATGGCTACACCTTC
TRBV27	TRBJ2-2	NA	TRBD1	CASTRQGRSTGELFF	TGTGCCAGCACGCGACAGGGTCGGTCCACCGGGGAGCTGTTTTTT
TRBV2	TRBJ2-5	NA	NA	CASSDGRGQETQYF	TGTGCCAGCAGTGACGGGCGAGGTCAAGAGACCCAGTACTTC
TRBV29-1	TRBJ2-4	many	NA	CSVEGANIQYF	TGCAGCGTTGAGGGTGCAAACATTCAGTACTTC
TRBV6-2/TRBV6-3	TRBJ2-7	many	NA	CASSYRSYEQYF	TGTGCCAGCAGTTACCGGAGCTACGAGCAGTACTTC
TRBV29-1	TRBJ1-1	NA	NA	CSVWADSLMNTEAFF	TGCAGCGTTTGGGCAGACAGTCTCATGAACACTGAAGCTTTCTTT
TRBV30	TRBJ1-1	few	TRBD1	CAWYRGAVNTEAFF	TGTGCCTGGTACAGGGGGGCAGTGAACACTGAAGCTTTCTTT
TRBV9	TRBJ2-7	NA	TRBD1	CASSPKGQGVSYEQYF	TGTGCCAGCAGCCCGAAGGGACAGGGAGTTTCTTACGAGCAGTACTTC
TRBV7-2	TRBJ2-3	few	NA	CASSSLSSSTDTQYF	TGTGCCAGCAGCTCGCTAAGCTCTAGCACAGATACGCAGTATTTT
TRBV15	TRBJ2-3	NA	TRBD2	CATSSLGLAVTDTQYF	TGTGCCACCAGCTCCCTAGGACTAGCGGTAACAGATACGCAGTATTTT
TRBV24-1	TRBJ1-2	few	NA	CATSDTRRPKNYGYTF	TGTGCCACCAGTGATACCCGACGGCCGAAGAACTATGGCTACACCTTC
TRBV5-1	TRBJ2-4	few	TRBD2	CASSLKRGNIQYF	TGCGCCAGCAGCCTTAAGCGGGGAAACATTCAGTACTTC
TRBV11-2	TRBJ2-7	many	NA	CASSLWQGPYEQYF	TGTGCCAGCAGCTTATGGCAGGGCCCCTACGAGCAGTACTTC
TRBV12-3/TRBV12-4	TRBJ2-1	many	NA	CASSLEGRTEQFF	TGTGCCAGCAGTTTAGAGGGGAGAACTGAGCAGTTCTTC
TRBV29-1	TRBJ1-4	few	TRBD1	CSVEQGALGEKLFF	TGCAGCGTTGAGCAGGGGGCGTTGGGGGAAAAACTGTTTTTT
TRBV5-5	TRBJ2-1	few	NA	CASSLLASISYNEQFF	TGTGCCAGCAGCTTGCTAGCGTCCATCTCCTACAATGAGCAGTTCTTC
TRBV28	TRBJ2-7	NA	TRBD2	CASSNGGESSYEQYF	TGTGCCAGCAGTAATGGGGGGGAGAGCTCCTACGAGCAGTACTTC